These 21 T cell receptor beta chains came from one sample sequenced in a study of circulating and synovial CD4+ cells in juvenile arthritis. Only in-frame clones appear in the TCRdb table, and some are missing; sequencing was by immunoSEQ multiplex PCR. The sample records tens of thousands of clones, about 95% being singletons. Sequenced material: CD4+ T cells from blood. These TCRs come from a human donor with juvenile idiopathic arthritis.

The CDR3 sequence: CASSLDFSSYNEQFF. As DNA, the CDR3 is TGTGCCAGCAGCCTCGATTTCAGCTCCTACAATGAGCAGTTCTTC. The chain is built from TRBV28 and TRBJ2-1; D is uncertain. Germline CDR1 reads MDHEN; CDR2 reads SYDVKM. CDR3 length equals 15 residues. Trimming left V 6 bases short and J 0 bases short, with 12 bases between. Based on the CDR3 plus reference TRBV28 and TRBJ2-1, the full variable domain is DVKVTQSSRYLVKRTGEKVFLECVQDMDHENMFWYRQDPGLGLRLIYFSYDVKMKEKGDIPEGYSVSREKKERFSLILESASTNQTSMYLCASSLDFSSYNEQFFGPGTRLTVL.

The chain is built from TRBV10-3 and TRBJ2-3; TRBD2 agrees at 8 bases. Trimming cost V 4 bases and J 1 base; bases outside gene matches: 1. CDR1 is ENHRY and CDR2 is SYGVKD in the germline V gene. The CDR3 is 14 residues long. The CDR3 nucleotides are TGTGCCATCAGTGGGGGACTAGGCACAGATACGCAGTATTTT. Residues: CAISGGLGTDTQYF.

The V call is TRBV6-1, the J call TRBJ2-3, with 9 bases aligning to TRBD1. The CDR3 totals 17 residues. The V and J ends lost 3 bases and 0 bases, in that order; junction bases with no gene match: 7. Germline lookup yields CDR1 MNHNS and CDR2 SASEGT. Written as DNA, the CDR3 is TGTGCCAGCAGTGATGGTGGGGACAGGGTGAGCACAGATACGCAGTATTTT. This translates into CASSDGGDRVSTDTQYF.

This sequence joins TRBV19 and TRBJ1-1; the match to TRBD1 covers 7 bases. The length of the CDR3 is 18 residues. CDR1 and CDR2 from the germline V gene are LNHDA and SQIVND (reference sequence). Trimming cost V 2 bases and J 6 bases; bases outside gene matches: 18. The chain's CDR3 is CASSITRGTAMPGAEAFF. The DNA of the CDR3 is TGTGCCAGTAGTATAACCCGGGGGACAGCAATGCCGGGCGCTGAAGCTTTCTTT.

This sequence joins TRBV6-6 and TRBJ2-7; possible D gene TRBD2, 6 bases. The V end lost 11 bases, the J end lost 3 bases, and 17 bases lay between the germline ends. Germline loops: CDR1 MNHNY, CDR2 SVGAGI (reference sequence). The CDR3 consists of 13 residues. The CDR3 sequence: CAGGRGFFYEQYF. CDR3 DNA sequence: TGTGCCGGAGGGCGCGGGTTCTTCTACGAGCAGTACTTC.

The rearrangement links TRBV28 to TRBJ1-5, with D possibly TRBD1 on 6 matching bases. The germline CDR1 and CDR2 sequences are MDHEN and SYDVKM. The CDR3 is 14 residues long. V was pared by 6 bases and J by 4 bases, with 13 bases between. The CDR3 protein is CASRPQQGNQPQHF. The CDR3 DNA reads TGTGCCAGCAGACCACAACAGGGAAATCAGCCCCAGCATTTT.

The V call is TRBV5-1, the J call TRBJ2-1, with TRBD1 matching over 8 bases. The V segment lost 5 bases and the J segment 7 bases; nucleotides outside the gene matches: 11. CDR1 SGHRS and CDR2 YFSETQ come from the germline V gene. CDR3 length: 15 residues. This chain's CDR3 is CASREQGDPRNEQFF. The CDR3 DNA is TGCGCCAGCAGGGAACAGGGGGACCCGAGGAATGAGCAGTTCTTC.

This chain joins TRBV30 and TRBJ1-2; the D is unclear. V was clipped by 0 bases and J by 2 bases, with 7 bases between them. Germline-derived CDR1 and CDR2 are GTSNPN and SVGIG (reference sequence). The CDR3 loop spans 13 amino acids. The CDR3 DNA follows: TGTGCCTGGAGTGTACAGCCGAACTATGGCTACACCTTC. This encodes CAWSVQPNYGYTF. The variable domain in full, with the rest retrieved from reference TRBV30 and TRBJ1-2, is SQTIHQWPATLVQPVGSPLSLECTVEGTSNPNLYWYRQAAGRGLQLLFYSVGIGQISSEVPQNLSASRPQDRQFILSSKKLLLSDSGFYLCAWSVQPNYGYTFGSGTRLTVV.

The chain employs TRBV6-5 and TRBJ1-2; 8 bases map to TRBD1. The CDR3 covers 15 residues. In germline, CDR1 is MNHEY, CDR2 SVGAGI. V dropped 4 bases and J dropped 0; count of bases not matched to a gene: 4. The CDR3 DNA sequence: TGTGCCAGCAGTTCCCCACAGGGGGCTAACTATGGCTACACCTTC. The encoded protein is CASSSPQGANYGYTF.

The rearrangement uses TRBV6-1 and TRBJ2-7; 12 bases are shared with TRBD2. After removal of 6 bases from V and 5 bases from J, the junction contained 5 bases not matched to a gene. Germline V CDR1 and CDR2: MNHNS, SASEGT. The CDR3 totals 14 residues. CDR3 sequence: CASRELAGGDEQYF. The CDR3 region has the DNA TGTGCCAGCAGGGAACTAGCGGGAGGCGACGAGCAGTACTTC.

Details on this clone: Sequence at one end of the junction differs from germline and may be a read error. The chain joins TRBV18 to TRBJ1-6; 8 nucleotides agree with TRBD1. This CDR3 comprises 17 residues. CDR1 and CDR2 from the germline V gene are KGHSH and LQKENI. This chain's CDR3 is CASSPFGPDRGYSPPHF. CDR3 in DNA: TGTGCCAGCTCACCATTCGGGCCCGACAGGGGATACTCACCCCCCCACTTT.

The rearrangement joins TRBV27 to TRBJ2-1, with TRBD2 matching 8 bases. Losses at the gene ends were 3 bases for V and 13 bases for J; bases not matched to a gene: 5. This CDR3 contains 12 residues. The V gene's germline CDR1 is MNHEY and CDR2 SMNVEV (reference sequence). The CDR3 is CASSFESGGQFF. In DNA, the CDR3 is TGTGCCAGCAGTTTCGAAAGCGGGGGACAGTTCTTC.

This rearrangement joins TRBV14 to TRBJ1-1; D gene unclear. CDR1 and CDR2 (germline): SGHDN, FVKESK. The CDR3 spans 16 residues. V was trimmed by 4 bases and J by 1 base, leaving 16 bases between them. CDR3: CASSRRRFVENTEAFF. CDR3 nucleotide sequence: TGTGCCAGCAGCCGACGGAGGTTCGTCGAGAACACTGAAGCTTTCTTT.

About this clone itself: Sequence at one end of the junction differs from germline and may be a read error. The V and J genes are TRBV7-7 and TRBJ2-5, with 7 positions matching TRBD2. Germline lookup yields CDR1 SSHAT and CDR2 FNYEAQ (reference sequence). The CDR3 covers 15 residues. The CDR3 DNA sequence: TGTGCTAGCAGCTTAGGTGGACTAGGGGCGGAGACCCAGTACTTC. It encodes CASSLGGLGAETQYF.

This clone was seen a single time. The chain joins TRBV19 to TRBJ2-1, with D maybe TRBD1 (7 bases). There are 13 residues in the CDR3. Trimming stripped 4 bases from V and 9 bases from J, with 13 bases between. In germline, CDR1 is LNHDA, CDR2 SQIVND (reference sequence). CDR3 bases: TGTGCCAGTAGTAGGACAGGAGGGGGTGAGCAGTTCTTC. Protein product: CASSRTGGGEQFF.

Note on this clone: At one boundary the junction diverges from the germline segment, which might be a read error. V is TRBV27 and J is TRBJ1-4, with D possibly TRBD1 on 5 matching bases. There are 14 residues in the CDR3. The germline CDR1 and CDR2 sequences are MNHEY and SMNVEV (reference sequence). CDR3 DNA sequence: TGTGCCGGCAGTTCGACAGAACCCCCCGAAAAACTGTTTTTT. Amino acid sequence: CAGSSTEPPEKLFF.

On this clone: Because the CDR3 is missing its conserved closing phenylalanine or tryptophan, this is likely a read error. Here the CDR3 reads CASSPLNTDRSNTEAFL. The CDR3 region has the DNA TGTGCCAGCTCACCTCTGAATACGGACAGATCGAACACTGAAGCTTTCCTT. The chain has TRBV18 and TRBJ1-1; tentatively, D is TRBD1 (6 bases). The CDR3 extends over 17 amino acids. Germline V gives CDR1 KGHSH, CDR2 LQKENI. V was trimmed by 3 bases and J by 1 base, leaving 18 bases between them.

This CDR3 reads CASRQSNQPQHF. The CDR3 nucleotides read TGTGCCAGCAGACAAAGCAATCAGCCCCAGCATTTT. The V and J genes are TRBV6-1 and TRBJ1-5; D not resolved. The CDR3 contains 12 residues. Between the trimmed V and J ends, which lost 6 bases and 1 base, there was a span of 4 bases. Germline lookup yields CDR1 MNHNS and CDR2 SASEGT.

The chain links TRBV25-1 to TRBJ1-1, with TRBD1 as a possible D gene (6 bases). Between the trimmed V and J ends, which lost 0 bases and 11 bases, there was a span of 13 bases. The CDR3 sequence is 13 residues long. Germline CDR1 and CDR2: MGHDK and SYGVNS. The CDR3 reads CASSEYQYQGAFF. The CDR3 nucleotides read TGTGCCAGCAGTGAATATCAGTATCAGGGGGCTTTCTTT.

The chain is built from TRBV13 and TRBJ1-5, with TRBD1 identical over 8 bases. The J segment lost 5 bases and the V segment lost 5 bases, leaving 8 bases of the junction unmatched. Per germline, CDR1 PRHDT and CDR2 FYEKMQ (reference sequence). This CDR3 is built from 15 residues. CDR3 DNA sequence: TGTGCCAGCAGCCCCGGACAGGGATTTGATCAGCCCCAGCATTTT. This gives the protein CASSPGQGFDQPQHF. Drawing the rest from reference TRBV13 and TRBJ1-5, the complete variable domain is AAGVIQSPRHLIKEKRETATLKCYPIPRHDTVYWYQQGPGQDPQFLISFYEKMQSDKGSIPDRFSAQQFSDYHSELNMSSLELGDSALYFCASSPGQGFDQPQHFGDGTRLSIL.

This chain links TRBV7-9 with TRBJ2-7; a possible D gene is TRBD1 (5 bases). The CDR3 is made up of 16 amino acids. Deletions cut 0 bases from V and 2 bases from J, with 14 bases between. Per the germline V gene, CDR1 is SEHNR and CDR2 is FQNEAQ (reference sequence). CDR3 in DNA: TGTGCCAGCAGCTTAGCAGGGCCGGTAGGGGCCTACGAGCAGTACTTC. It translates to CASSLAGPVGAYEQYF.